What follows describes a single T cell receptor beta chain. Antigen specificity is unknown. Only in-frame clones appear in the TCRdb table, and some are missing; sequencing was by immunoSEQ multiplex PCR. The sample holds tens of thousands of clones, about 82% seen once. This specimen comes from a study of T cell responses to AZD1222 COVID-19 vaccine. Findings and caveats of the study: A mostly white British donor set with more females was recruited, and clonal diversity was possibly underestimated.

CDR3 length equals 13 residues. CDR1 and CDR2 from the germline V gene are SGDLS and YYNGEE. V lost 4 bases and J 6 bases, leaving 11 bases between the germline ends. This chain links TRBV9 with TRBJ1-5; D is possibly TRBD1 (5 bases). This TCR was recovered from an adult in good health. Sequenced material: peripheral blood, taken on day 0 of AZD1222 vaccination. The CDR3: CASSLLGGQPQHF. The CDR3 DNA reads TGTGCCAGCAGCCTCTTGGGGGGTCAGCCCCAGCATTTT.